A single sample gave rise to the 14 T cell receptor beta chains below, sequenced in a study of identical twins. TCRdb re-called the 5' RACE reads with MiXCR, one entry per CDR3 protein. This table has hundreds of thousands of distinct CDR3 sequences, over 5% appearing once. The sequenced sample consisted of naive T cells sorted from blood. The receptors originated from a man between 18 and 29 years old in good health.

This clonotype turned up a few times. The V call is TRBV7-6, the J call TRBJ2-7, with a weak D call TRBD1 (5 bases). CDR3 length: 18 amino acids. The germline V and J ends were trimmed by 5 bases and 0 bases, with 23 bases remaining between them. Germline V gene sequence: CDR1 SGHVS, CDR2 FNYEAQ. The DNA of the CDR3 is TGTGCCAGCAGCCTGACAGCTCCTACTCCCCTGAGCTCCTACGAGCAGTACTTC. This gives the protein CASSLTAPTPLSSYEQYF.

This clonotype was detected many times. The gene calls are TRBV28 and TRBJ2-1, with 8 bases lining up with TRBD2. The CDR3 spans 14 residues. Looked up from germline, CDR1 is MDHEN and CDR2 is SYDVKM. V lost 7 bases to trimming and J lost 4 bases; unmatched junction nucleotides: 6. The CDR3 DNA follows: TGTGCCAGCACCGGGGGGGCCCTATACAATGAGCAGTTCTTC. It yields the protein CASTGGALYNEQFF.

J is TRBJ2-4 and V is TRBV6-1; D may be TRBD1 (5 bases). Germline V gives CDR1 MNHNS, CDR2 SASEGT. Trimming took off 4 bases at V and 1 base at J, with 5 bases between the two ends. The CDR3 extends over 13 amino acids. The CDR3 coding sequence is TGTGCCAGCAGTGCAGGGGCCAAAAACATTCAGTACTTC. Residues: CASSAGAKNIQYF.

This clonotype was detected only a few times. V usage is TRBV12-3 or TRBV12-4 and J usage is TRBJ2-4; TRBD2 aligns across 8 bases. V dropped 2 bases and J dropped 6; count of bases not matched to a gene: 6. CDR3 size: 15 residues. The CDR3 loop reads CASSLSTGGGNIQYF. The CDR3 coding sequence is TGTGCCAGCAGTTTATCGACGGGAGGGGGAAACATTCAGTACTTC.

The chain joins TRBV20-1 to TRBJ2-2; TRBD2 matches 9 bases. Germline assignment: CDR1 DFQATT and CDR2 SNEGSKA (reference sequence). With V trimmed by 6 bases and J by 2 bases, 10 bases remained unmatched. The CDR3 spans 16 residues. The CDR3 DNA reads as TGCAGTGCCAACCTCCTAGCGGGATATAACACCGGGGAGCTGTTTTTT. The encoded protein is CSANLLAGYNTGELFF.

This rearrangement joins TRBV29-1 to TRBJ1-2; D call uncertain. The CDR3 length is 12 residues. Looked up from germline, CDR1 is SQVTM and CDR2 is ANQGSEA. V was pared by 4 bases and J by 4 bases, with 10 bases between. The CDR3 region is CSVAISTYGYTF. The CDR3 bases are TGCAGCGTTGCAATATCCACCTATGGCTACACCTTC.

The chain has TRBV5-1 and TRBJ2-7; 8 nucleotides align to TRBD1. Trimming at V came to 1 base and at J to 7 bases, leaving 7 bases not matched to a gene. CDR1 SGHRS and CDR2 YFSETQ come from the germline V gene. This CDR3 contains 14 residues. CDR3 bases: TGCGCCAGCAGCTTGAGACAGGGGAGTTGGGAGCAGTACTTC. Residues: CASSLRQGSWEQYF.

In its sample, this clonotype was seen many times. The chain joins TRBV28 to TRBJ2-7; no definite D call. V gave up 7 bases and J gave up 3 bases, with 19 bases separating them. Looked up from germline, CDR1 is MDHEN and CDR2 is SYDVKM. CDR3 size: 15 residues. The CDR3 spells CASKVPGPAFYEQYF. The CDR3 DNA follows: TGTGCCAGCAAAGTTCCGGGCCCGGCCTTCTACGAGCAGTACTTC.

With regard to this clonotype: This could be a read error, since a much larger clone is one nucleotide away. The CDR3, as DNA: TGTGCCAGCAGTCCGAGGACTAGCGGGAGACTTTGCAATGAGCAGTTCTTC. Protein sequence: CASSPRTSGRLCNEQFF. The genes are TRBV12-3 or TRBV12-4 and TRBJ2-1; 13 nucleotides line up with TRBD2. The CDR3 is made up of 17 amino acids. J was trimmed by 6 bases and V by 5 bases; bases with no gene match: 10.

This clonotype occurred many times. The rearrangement joins TRBV20-1 to TRBJ2-5; D unresolved. CDR1 DFQATT and CDR2 SNEGSKA come from the germline V gene (reference sequence). This CDR3 has 13 residues. V dropped 1 base and J dropped 6 bases, with 12 bases sitting between them. The DNA for the CDR3 is TGCAGTGCTAGAGCTCCGTCTGTCCAGACCCAGTACTTC. Its protein product is CSARAPSVQTQYF.

The chain joins TRBV6-2 or TRBV6-3 to TRBJ1-1; 10 bases match TRBD1. Germline V lookup: CDR1 MNHEY, CDR2 SVGEGT. V was clipped by 6 bases and J by 4 bases; unmatched bases: 8. The CDR3 is 15 residues long. The CDR3 nucleotides read TGTGCCAGCAGCCGCCTAAGGGACAGGGGCACTGAAGCTTTCTTT. It yields the protein CASSRLRDRGTEAFF.

This clonotype was recorded many times. In nucleotides, the CDR3 is TGTGCCAGCACCCCTCGCAGGCTGACCGATGGCTACACCTTC. Protein sequence: CASTPRRLTDGYTF. The V call is TRBV5-5, the J call TRBJ1-2; D remains ambiguous. Germline loops: CDR1 SGHKS, CDR2 YYEKEE (reference sequence). The CDR3 consists of 14 residues. V lost 6 bases and J lost 6, with 18 bases in between.

The rearrangement joins TRBV21-1 to TRBJ2-1; the D call in the table, TRBD2, was not verified against the DNA. TRBV21-1 is labeled a pseudogene. The CDR3 is 19 amino acids. The CDR3 bases are TGTGCCAGCAGCAAAGAGTCCCCGGCTAGCGGGAGGATGGGCAATGAGCAGTTCTTC. It codes for CASSKESPASGRMGNEQFF.

This clonotype was seen at least ten times. The CDR3 DNA is TGCGCCAGCAGCCAAGAACCGGGACAGGTCAAGACCCAGTACTTC. Translation gives CASSQEPGQVKTQYF. The chain employs TRBV4-1 and TRBJ2-5, with 8 bases lining up with TRBD1. The germline CDR1 and CDR2 sequences are MGHRA and YSYEKL. V lost 0 bases and J lost 6; bases outside the gene matches: 6. This CDR3 has 15 amino acids.